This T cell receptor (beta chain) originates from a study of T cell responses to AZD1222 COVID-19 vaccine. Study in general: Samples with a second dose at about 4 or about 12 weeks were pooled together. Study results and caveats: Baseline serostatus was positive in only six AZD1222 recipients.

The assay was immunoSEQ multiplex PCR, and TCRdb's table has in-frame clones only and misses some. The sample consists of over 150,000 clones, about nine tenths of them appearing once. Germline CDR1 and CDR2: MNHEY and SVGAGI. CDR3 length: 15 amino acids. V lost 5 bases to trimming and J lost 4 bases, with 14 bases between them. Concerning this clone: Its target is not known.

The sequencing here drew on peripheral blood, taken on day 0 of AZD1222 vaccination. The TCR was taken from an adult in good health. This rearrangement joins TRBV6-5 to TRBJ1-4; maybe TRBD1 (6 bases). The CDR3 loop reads CASSPTTGNNEKLFF. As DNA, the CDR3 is TGTGCCAGCAGTCCGACTACAGGGAATAATGAAAAACTGTTTTTT.